This T cell receptor beta chain was found in a study of cytomegalovirus exposure and HLA in healthy donors. The wider study: Caucasian-associated ancestry cluster membership applied to approximately 84% of around 400 genotyped donors.

There are 14 residues in the CDR3. V was shortened by 4 bases and J by 8 bases, with 16 bases between the two germline ends. Germline values: CDR1 SGHNT, CDR2 YYREEE (reference sequence). With 60 Vbeta and 13 Jbeta primers, the PCR was carried out. TCRdb's table, derived via immunoSEQ multiplex PCR, lists solely in-frame clones and lacks some. There are roughly 110,000 clones in the sample; 82% occur only once, and under 2% lies in the top ten. This TCR was sampled from a man in his fifties in good health and CMV-seronegative. The rearrangement joins TRBV5-4 to TRBJ2-1; D may be TRBD1 (5 bases). The sample comprised PBMCs. CDR3 DNA sequence: TGTGCCAGCAGCCACATCCCGACAGCCCATGAGCAGTTCTTC. Amino acids: CASSHIPTAHEQFF.